This T cell receptor beta chain originates from a study of shared clonotypes between healthy human individuals. Study outcomes and limitations: Clonotype sharing across several donors was observed for around 4.5% of naive CD4 clonotypes. Shared clonotypes across all four donors exceeded non-shared ones in generation probability. Relative to memory subsets, naive subsets generally showed larger estimated richness.

Splitting of CD4+ cells produced CD45RA+ naive and CD45RA-negative memory subsets. The germline V gene has CDR1 LGHNA and CDR2 YSLEER. Trimming cost V 0 bases and J 6 bases, with 18 bases left between them. This CDR3 region has 17 residues. Sequencing was performed with immunoSEQ multiplex PCR; in TCRdb, only in-frame clones are kept and a portion is missing. The sample lists about 2.4 million clones; 80% to 95% were seen once. This clone was picked up one time. What it recognizes is unknown. The sequencing sample was made of naive CD4+ T cells from PBMCs. The subset here: CD45RA+ positively selected. The V call is TRBV4-3, the J call TRBJ2-1; D might be TRBD1 (7 bases). The clonotype originates from a man aged 18-30 years in good health. Some clones in this sample may be carry-over from other donors' samples. CDR3 region: CASSQDFGGTAINEQFF. In DNA form, the CDR3 reads TGCGCCAGCAGCCAAGATTTCGGCGGGACAGCAATCAATGAGCAGTTCTTC.